The 22 T cell receptor beta chains below were found in one sample sequenced in a study of blood T cell repertoires in COVID-19. The protocol was immunoSEQ multiplex PCR, while the TCRdb copy is restricted to in-frame clones and leaves out a portion. The sample yields approximately 220,000 clones, roughly 87% seen once. Sequenced sample: PBMCs or T cells enriched from blood (not recorded which). These receptors all come from a woman in her thirties with acute COVID-19.

This clone appeared a single time. The chain is built from TRBV2 and TRBJ1-1; 7 bases line up with TRBD1. CDR3 length: 13 residues. V shed 8 bases, J shed 5 bases, and the junction held 8 bases outside the gene matches. The germline gives CDR1 SNHLY, CDR2 FYNNEI. Here the CDR3 DNA reads TGTGCCAGCTCCTGGACAGGAGGTACTGAAGCTTTCTTT. This codes for CASSWTGGTEAFF.

Ten or more counts support this clone. In DNA form, the CDR3 reads TGCAGCGCCGTGGAGGGACAGTCAAACTATGGCTACACCTTC. This translates into CSAVEGQSNYGYTF. This chain connects TRBV29-1 to TRBJ1-2; 7 bases are shared with TRBD1. The junction had 10 bases not matched to a gene; V was cut back by 7 bases and J by 2 bases. The CDR3 spans 14 residues. The germline CDR1 and CDR2 sequences are SQVTM and ANQGSEA.

The rearrangement uses TRBV10-1 and TRBJ1-5; D not resolved. This CDR3 is built from 13 residues. Germline V CDR1 and CDR2: WNHNN, SYGVQD (reference sequence). This CDR3 reads CPQARGLNQPQHF. The CDR3 coding sequence is TGCCCCCAGGCACGCGGACTTAATCAGCCCCAGCATTTT.

This chain links TRBV3-1 (or the pseudogene TRBV3-2) with TRBJ1-5; TRBD1 might be the D (6 bases). CDR1 is LGHDT and CDR2 is YNNKEL in the germline V gene (reference sequence). Trimming left V 0 bases short and J 11 bases short, with 17 bases between. CDR3 size: 15 residues. The CDR3 loop is CASSQDHEGGRAQHF. The CDR3 DNA reads TGTGCCAGCAGCCAAGATCACGAAGGGGGACGAGCCCAGCATTTT.

The chain couples TRBV19 to TRBJ1-5; tentative D call: TRBD1 (5 bases). The ends were cut back, 4 bases at V and 5 bases at J, with 15 bases in the middle. Germline V CDR1 and CDR2: LNHDA, SQIVND (reference sequence). The CDR3 totals 15 residues. This CDR3 reads CASSSQRTKDQPQHF. The CDR3 DNA follows: TGTGCCAGTAGTAGCCAGAGGACAAAAGATCAGCCCCAGCATTTT.

The gene calls are TRBV7-2 and TRBJ2-3; 7 bases are shared with TRBD1. Germline V gene lookup returns CDR1 SGHTA and CDR2 FQGNSA. Trimming cost V 0 bases and J 3 bases; bases outside gene matches: 12. This CDR3 contains 18 residues. CDR3 protein: CASSLARGGQDSTDTQYF. CDR3 sequence (DNA): TGTGCCAGCAGCTTAGCGCGCGGCGGACAGGACAGTACAGATACGCAGTATTTT.

The rearrangement uses TRBV4-3 and TRBJ1-1; 7 positions match TRBD1. The CDR3 loop spans 17 amino acids. CDR1 and CDR2 from the germline V gene are LGHNA and YSLEER. The V and J ends lost 0 bases and 2 bases, in that order; junction bases with no gene match: 9. CDR3 protein: CASSQDGLTGPNTEAFF. The CDR3 coding sequence is TGCGCCAGCAGCCAAGACGGCCTGACAGGGCCCAACACTGAAGCTTTCTTT.

The chain uses TRBV3-1 (or the pseudogene TRBV3-2) and TRBJ2-6, with TRBD1 identical over 7 bases. Germline V gene lookup returns CDR1 LGHDT and CDR2 YNNKEL (reference sequence). The CDR3 sequence is 16 residues long. V trimming: 5 bases; J trimming: 2 bases; junction bases outside the gene matches: 6. Here the CDR3 DNA reads TGTGCCAGCAGCGCCGAGGGGGCGCCTGGGGCCAACGTCCTGACTTTC. This encodes CASSAEGAPGANVLTF.

This clone was found a few times. The chain's CDR3 is CASSLRTGSNIQYF. In DNA, the CDR3 is TGTGCCAGCAGCTTGCGGACAGGGAGCAACATTCAGTACTTC. The chain combines TRBV5-6 with TRBJ2-4; 8 nucleotides line up with TRBD1. The V segment lost 1 base and the J segment 7 bases; nucleotides outside the gene matches: 4. The length of the CDR3 is 14 residues. CDR1 and CDR2 from the germline V gene are SGHDT and YYEEEE.

The table lists this clone with a count of one. The rearrangement uses TRBV5-6 and TRBJ2-5; 7 bases map to TRBD2. In germline, CDR1 is SGHDT, CDR2 YYEEEE. Trimming cost V 1 base and J 1 base; bases outside gene matches: 7. The CDR3 consists of 16 residues. Written as DNA, the CDR3 is TGTGCCAGCAGCTTGCGAGGACTAGGTCGCCAAGAGACCCAGTACTTC. It is translated as CASSLRGLGRQETQYF.

The V call is TRBV2, the J call TRBJ1-3; D possibly corresponds to TRBD1 (6 bases). CDR3 length: 15 amino acids. CDR1 is SNHLY, CDR2 FYNNEI, per germline. V shed 6 bases and J shed 0 bases, with 12 bases lying between them. The CDR3 sequence: CASRRQGSSGNTIYF. The CDR3 region has the DNA TGTGCCAGCAGAAGGCAGGGGTCCTCTGGAAACACCATATATTTT. Variable domain in full (rest from reference TRBV2 and TRBJ1-3): EPEVTQTPSHQVTQMGQEVILRCVPISNHLYFYWYRQILGQKVEFLVSFYNNEISEKSEIFDDQFSVERPDGSNFTLKIRSTKLEDSAMYFCASRRQGSSGNTIYFGEGSWLTVV.

The chain employs TRBV6-5 and TRBJ2-5; possible D gene TRBD1, 6 bases. Trimming cost V 5 bases and J 4 bases, with 11 bases left between them. Germline loops: CDR1 MNHEY, CDR2 SVGAGI. The CDR3 has 13 amino acids. CDR3 protein: CASSPGAVETQYF. The CDR3 DNA follows: TGTGCCAGCAGTCCAGGGGCGGTAGAGACCCAGTACTTC.

On this clone: The junction does not match germline at one end; this may be a read error. The V gene is TRBV2, the J gene TRBJ2-1, with a weak D call TRBD2 (5 bases). This CDR3 is 11 amino acids long. Looked up from germline, CDR1 is SNHLY and CDR2 is FYNNEI. CDR3 nucleotide sequence: TGTGCCAGCAGCGCCGGACTCTACCAGGTCTTC. It translates to CASSAGLYQVF.

CDR3 bases: TGTGCCAGCAGCGTAGGCGGACAGGGTTCCTACGAGCAGTACTTC. Encoded protein: CASSVGGQGSYEQYF. The chain combines TRBV9 with TRBJ2-7; 8 nucleotides agree with TRBD1. Germline CDR1 reads SGDLS; CDR2 reads YYNGEE. The CDR3 runs to 15 residues. V lost 0 bases to trimming and J lost 1 base; unmatched junction nucleotides: 3.

This clone occurred once. In nucleotides, the CDR3 is TGTGCCAGCTCACGCGGGGGCGATTATGGCTACACCTTC. Its translation is CASSRGGDYGYTF. This rearrangement joins TRBV18 to TRBJ1-2; D may be TRBD1 (6 bases). Germline CDR1 KGHSH, CDR2 LQKENI. V gave up 4 bases and J gave up 5 bases, with 11 bases separating them. The length of the CDR3 is 13 residues.

The chain carries TRBV27 and TRBJ1-2, with 11 bases lining up with TRBD1. Germline trimming cut 5 bases from V and 8 bases from J; bases unmatched to any gene: 13. The V gene's germline CDR1 is MNHEY and CDR2 SMNVEV (reference sequence). CDR3 length equals 16 residues. CDR3 sequence: CASSPRPGQGVEGYTF. CDR3 nucleotide sequence: TGTGCCAGCAGTCCAAGACCGGGACAGGGGGTTGAGGGCTACACCTTC.

The gene calls are TRBV7-2 and TRBJ2-5; no firm D call. This CDR3 region has 15 residues. Germline V gene data show CDR1 as SGHTA and CDR2 as FQGNSA. Trimming removed 4 bases at V and 5 bases at J, with 17 bases between. CDR3 nucleotide sequence: TGTGCCAGCAGCTCTTCCCTGACTGGAAGGGAGACCCAGTACTTC. This gives the protein CASSSSLTGRETQYF.

The table lists this clone with a few counts. The CDR3 region is CASSWRWAMNTEAFF. The CDR3 bases are TGTGCCAGCAGCTGGAGGTGGGCGATGAACACTGAAGCTTTCTTT. The chain has TRBV7-9 and TRBJ1-1; no reliable D call. The CDR3 has 15 residues. Deletions cut 4 bases from V and 0 bases from J, with 12 bases between. Germline lookup yields CDR1 SEHNR and CDR2 FQNEAQ (reference sequence).

J is TRBJ2-7 and V is TRBV5-4; possible D gene TRBD2, 5 bases. Germline V gene lookup returns CDR1 SGHNT and CDR2 YYREEE (reference sequence). V shed 5 bases and J shed 7 bases, with 13 bases lying between them. The CDR3 is 12 amino acids. This CDR3 is CASRQGPGEQYF. The CDR3 DNA reads as TGTGCCAGCAGACAAGGACCGGGGGAGCAGTACTTC.

V usage is TRBV29-1 and J usage is TRBJ1-1; D perhaps matches TRBD1 (5 bases). V lost 2 bases and J 2 bases, leaving 15 bases between the germline ends. The CDR3 is 15 amino acids. The germline CDR1 and CDR2 sequences are SQVTM and ANQGSEA. In DNA form, the CDR3 reads TGCAGCGTTGAACCAGGGCTGTTAACCAACACTGAAGCTTTCTTT. Translating gives CSVEPGLLTNTEAFF.

The chain recombines TRBV18 with TRBJ1-4; a possible D gene is TRBD1 (5 bases). This CDR3 spans 15 amino acids. Germline V gives CDR1 KGHSH, CDR2 LQKENI. The germline V and J ends were trimmed by 4 bases and 0 bases, with 9 bases remaining between them. In DNA form, the CDR3 reads TGTGCCAGCTCACGACAGCCCACAACTAATGAAAAACTGTTTTTT. This translates into CASSRQPTTNEKLFF.

The chain recombines TRBV5-1 with TRBJ2-3; D is perhaps TRBD2 (6 bases). CDR3 length equals 14 residues. In germline, CDR1 is SGHRS, CDR2 YFSETQ. With 2 bases removed from V and 2 bases from J, the gap between germline ends came to 9 bases. The CDR3 loop reads CASSFRGLTDTQYF. The CDR3 DNA is TGCGCCAGCAGCTTTCGGGGACTCACAGATACGCAGTATTTT.